The text below deals with one T cell receptor (beta chain). V lost 4 bases, J lost 7 bases, and 13 bases lay in between. CDR3 length equals 14 residues. The source of the sample is a study of response to subunit inactivated influenza vaccine. TCRdb recomputed calls from the RT-PCR reads with MiXCR, one row per CDR3 protein. The repertoire has about 530,000 distinct CDR3 sequences, about 11% of them found once; the top ten carry approximately 10%. The chain employs TRBV12-3 or TRBV12-4 and TRBJ1-4; D not resolved. This receptor was taken from a man aged 45 to 65 who received an inactivated influenza vaccine. The input for sequencing was PBMCs from blood, taken on the day of vaccination. CDR3 loop: CASSSSEGGEKLFF. CDR3 coding DNA: TGTGCCAGCAGTTCGTCCGAGGGCGGTGAAAAACTGTTTTTT.